These T cell receptor beta chains were read from a single sample in a study of blood T cell repertoires in COVID-19. Sequenced by immunoSEQ multiplex PCR; TCRdb stores in-frame clones only, minus some. The sample shows roughly 100,000 clones, approximately 89% of them seen only once. Sequencing input: peripheral blood. The receptors were gathered from an elderly woman with active COVID-19. Each CDR3 is given with its conserved first and last residue. A D gene is named only where the DNA matches it firmly. Clone size is stated in some rows and not others, as once, few, many or a class when expanded.

V	size	D	J	DNA	CDR3
TRBV2	NA	TRBD1	TRBJ1-5	TGTGCCAGCAGTGAAGCTGGGGGACAGACCCAGCCCCAGCATTTT	CASSEAGGQTQPQHF
TRBV15	NA	TRBD2	TRBJ2-3	TGTGCCACCAGCCGAGGGACTAGCGGGGTTTCAGGAGATACGCAGTATTTT	CATSRGTSGVSGDTQYF
TRBV27	NA	TRBD2	TRBJ2-1	TGTGCCAGCAGTCCCGGACTAGCGGGAAGCAATGAGCAGTTCTTC	CASSPGLAGSNEQFF
TRBV9	NA	TRBD2	TRBJ2-1	TGTGCCAGCAGCGGCGGGACTAGCGGGAAGGCTGAGCAGTTCTTC	CASSGGTSGKAEQFF
TRBV9	NA	TRBD1	TRBJ2-5	TGTGCCAGCAGCCGGGACAGCTACCAAGAGACCCAGTACTTC	CASSRDSYQETQYF
TRBV18	once	TRBD2	TRBJ2-1	TGTGCCAGCTCACCCGCTAGCGGGAGGTACAATGAGCAGTTCTTC	CASSPASGRYNEQFF
TRBV20-1	NA	TRBD1	TRBJ2-7	TGCAGTGCTAGTTTTAGGACAGGGCCACCCTACGAGCAGTACTTC	CSASFRTGPPYEQYF
TRBV6-5	NA	NA	TRBJ2-5	TGTGCCAGCAGTTACGAGGAGGGACAGACCCAGTACTTC	CASSYEEGQTQYF
TRBV9	NA	TRBD1	TRBJ1-4	TGTGCCAGCAGCGGGGGGGACAGACCAACTAATGAAAAACTGTTTTTT	CASSGGDRPTNEKLFF
TRBV2	NA	NA	TRBJ1-1	TGTGCCAGCAGTGAAAACCTCAACAGGGTGATGAACACTGAAGCTTTCTTT	CASSENLNRVMNTEAFF
TRBV19	NA	TRBD1	TRBJ2-2	TGTGCCAGTAGTATCGGGACAGGGTCCGGGGAGCTGTTTTTT	CASSIGTGSGELFF
TRBV18	NA	TRBD2	TRBJ2-1	TGTGCCAGCTCCCCCGGGACTAGAAAGGCGGCCTCCTACAATGAGCAGTTCTTC	CASSPGTRKAASYNEQFF
TRBV7-3	NA	NA	TRBJ2-1	TGTGCCAGCAGCTTAGAGGGTAGCAATGAGCAGTTCTTC	CASSLEGSNEQFF
TRBV19	NA	NA	TRBJ1-4	TGTGCCAGTCTATCAGGGGATGAAAAACTGTTTTTT	CASLSGDEKLFF
TRBV4-2	NA	TRBD1	TRBJ2-3	TGTGCCAGCAGCCATCTTACGCTCGGACAGGGGATCGATACGCAGTATTTT	CASSHLTLGQGIDTQYF
TRBV6-6	NA	NA	TRBJ1-6	TGTGCCAGCAGTTACGCGGCTTGGCGTAATTCACCCCTCCACTTT	CASSYAAWRNSPLHF
TRBV28	NA	NA	TRBJ2-1	TGTGCCAGCAGCCCTCCTATGAGGCCCTTGGATGAGCAGTTCTTC	CASSPPMRPLDEQFF
TRBV7-8	NA	TRBD2	TRBJ2-1	TGTGCCAGCAGCCTCCAGCGGGGGGGAAACAATGAGCAGTTCTTC	CASSLQRGGNNEQFF
TRBV19	NA	TRBD1	TRBJ2-7	TGTGCCAGTAGTGCACTAGGACAGGTCTACGAGCAGTACTTC	CASSALGQVYEQYF
TRBV3-1/TRBV3-2	NA	TRBD2	TRBJ2-1	TGTGCCAGCAGCCAAACACTAGCGGGAGTAAATGAGCAGTTCTTC	CASSQTLAGVNEQFF
TRBV4-2	NA	NA	TRBJ2-7	TGTGCCAGCAGCCAAGATCGGGTTTACGAGCAGTACTTC	CASSQDRVYEQYF
TRBV28	NA	TRBD1	TRBJ1-5	TGTGCCAGCAGCCTCGTCCATGGACAGGCGGGGAATCAGCCCCAGCATTTT	CASSLVHGQAGNQPQHF
TRBV25-1	NA	NA	TRBJ2-3	TGTGCCAGCAGTGAATATAATCACAGCCCTGGTGGGCAGTATTTT	CASSEYNHSPGGQYF
TRBV5-4	once	TRBD2	TRBJ2-3	TGTGCCAGCAGCTTAGGACTAGCCGGGACAGATACGCAGTATTTT	CASSLGLAGTDTQYF
TRBV18	once	TRBD1	TRBJ2-1	TGTGCCAGCTCACCATCGGACAGGGAAGCGTTCTTC	CASSPSDREAFF
TRBV6-1	many	NA	TRBJ1-4	TGTGCCAGCAGTGAAGCGGCGGGAGACAGGAATGAAAAACTGTTTTTT	CASSEAAGDRNEKLFF
TRBV5-6	NA	NA	TRBJ2-1	TGTGCCAGCAGCTTGAGCGTAGCCCCCCCCTGGCAGTTCTTC	CASSLSVAPPWQFF
TRBV5-1	NA	TRBD2	TRBJ2-3	TGCGCCAGCATGAGGGAGGGCCCCCCCACAGATACGCAGTATTTT	CASMREGPPTDTQYF
TRBV19	NA	TRBD1	TRBJ1-1	TGTGCCAGTAGTCCACAGGGGGCGTTGAACACTGAAGCTTTCTTT	CASSPQGALNTEAFF
TRBV30	NA	NA	TRBJ2-7	TGTGCCTGGAGCGGCAGGGGAACGGGCGAGCAGTACTTC	CAWSGRGTGEQYF
TRBV18	NA	TRBD1	TRBJ1-6	TGTGCCAGCTCAACGGACAGGGATTCACCCCTCCACTTT	CASSTDRDSPLHF
TRBV10-3	NA	TRBD2	TRBJ2-3	TGTGCCATCGGGGGGCTAAGCGGGAGGGGCACAGATACGCAGTATTTT	CAIGGLSGRGTDTQYF
TRBV10-3	NA	TRBD1	TRBJ2-1	TGTGCCATCTCCGAGTCACAGGGGGCTAATGAGCAGTTCTTC	CAISESQGANEQFF
TRBV28	NA	NA	TRBJ1-1	TGTGCCAGCTCTTTACTCACTGAAGCTTTCTTT	CASSLLTEAFF
TRBV18	NA	TRBD1	TRBJ2-1	TGTGCCAGCTCCCCCGGGACAGGGTACAATGAGCAGTTCTTC	CASSPGTGYNEQFF
TRBV4-3	NA	NA	TRBJ2-4	TGCGCCAGCAGCCAAGCCGGCCAGGGAAAAAACATTCAGTACTTC	CASSQAGQGKNIQYF
TRBV7-2	NA	NA	TRBJ2-5	TGTGCCAGCAGCCCGTTCGGGGGGACCCAGTACTTC	CASSPFGGTQYF
TRBV6-2/TRBV6-3	NA	NA	TRBJ1-1	TGTGCCAGCAGTTACATTGGGAAGGGGACTGAAGCTTTCTTT	CASSYIGKGTEAFF
TRBV24-1	NA	TRBD2	TRBJ2-1	TGTGCCACCAGTGATCGGACTAGCGGGAGCAATGAGCAGTTCTTC	CATSDRTSGSNEQFF
TRBV29-1	NA	NA	TRBJ2-1	TGCAGCGCACAGACGGGACATGGAGGCAATGAGCAGTTCTTC	CSAQTGHGGNEQFF
TRBV5-4	NA	TRBD2	TRBJ2-2	TGTGCCAGCAGCTTGTTGACTAGCGGGACGGGCGGGGAGCTGTTTTTT	CASSLLTSGTGGELFF
TRBV4-1	NA	NA	TRBJ2-6	TGCGCCAGCAGCCAATTCTCAAATGCGGTTACTGGGGCCAACGTCCTGACTTTC	CASSQFSNAVTGANVLTF
TRBV9	NA	NA	TRBJ2-5	TGTGCCAGCAGCGTAACAGTTAGAGAAGAGACCCAGTACTTC	CASSVTVREETQYF
TRBV6-6	NA	TRBD2	TRBJ2-1	TGTGCCAGCAGTTACTCGGTAGCGGGAAATGAGCAGTTCTTC	CASSYSVAGNEQFF
TRBV28	NA	NA	TRBJ1-5	TGTGCCAGCAGTTTCGGAGGCCTCTATCAGCCCCAGCATTTT	CASSFGGLYQPQHF
TRBV6-4	NA	TRBD1	TRBJ1-1	TGTGCCAGCACCTTGACAGGGGAGAGCACTGAAGCTTTCTTT	CASTLTGESTEAFF
TRBV6-4	NA	NA	TRBJ1-5	TGTGCCAGCAGTGAACAGGGAAATCAGCCCCAGCATTTT	CASSEQGNQPQHF
TRBV11-2	NA	TRBD1	TRBJ1-5	TGTGCCAGCAGCTTAGGGGGGACAGGGAAGAGTCAGCCCCAGCATTTT	CASSLGGTGKSQPQHF
TRBV18	NA	TRBD2	TRBJ2-4	TGTGCCAGCTCACCAGGCCTAGCGGGGCTAGCCAAAAACATTCAGTACTTC	CASSPGLAGLAKNIQYF
TRBV5-4	NA	NA	TRBJ2-5	TGTGCCAGCAGCTTGATGAGTGCCCAAGAGACCCAGTACTTC	CASSLMSAQETQYF
TRBV6-1	NA	NA	TRBJ1-6	TGTGCCAGCAGTGAGGGAGTCTATTATAATTCACCCCTCCACTTT	CASSEGVYYNSPLHF
TRBV5-4	once	NA	TRBJ1-1	TGTGCCAGCAGCGCCCAGGGGTACGATACTGAAGCTTTCTTT	CASSAQGYDTEAFF
TRBV28	NA	TRBD1	TRBJ1-1	TGTGCCAGCAGCGCTACCTGGACAGGGGGAAATGAAGCTTTCTTT	CASSATWTGGNEAFF
TRBV10-1	once	NA	TRBJ2-5	TGCGCCAGCAGATACAGGAGCCAAGAGACCCAGTACTTC	CASRYRSQETQYF